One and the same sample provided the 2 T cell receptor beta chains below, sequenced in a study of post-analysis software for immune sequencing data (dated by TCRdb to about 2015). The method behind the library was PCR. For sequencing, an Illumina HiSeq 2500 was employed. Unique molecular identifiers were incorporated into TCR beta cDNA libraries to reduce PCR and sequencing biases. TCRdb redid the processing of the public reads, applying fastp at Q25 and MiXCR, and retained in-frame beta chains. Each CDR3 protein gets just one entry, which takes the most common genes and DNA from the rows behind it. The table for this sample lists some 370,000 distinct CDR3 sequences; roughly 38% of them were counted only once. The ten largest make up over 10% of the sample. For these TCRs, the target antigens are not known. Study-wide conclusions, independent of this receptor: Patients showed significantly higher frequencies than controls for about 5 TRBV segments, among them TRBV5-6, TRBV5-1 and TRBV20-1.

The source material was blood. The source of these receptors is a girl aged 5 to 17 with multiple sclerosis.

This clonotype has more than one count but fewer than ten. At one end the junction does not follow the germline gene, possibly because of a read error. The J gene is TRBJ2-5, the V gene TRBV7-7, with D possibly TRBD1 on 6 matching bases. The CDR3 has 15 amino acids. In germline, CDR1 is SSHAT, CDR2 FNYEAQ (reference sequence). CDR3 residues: CASSQYHGGEETQYF. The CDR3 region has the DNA TGTGCTAGCAGCCAGTACCATGGGGGCGAAGAGACCCAGTACTTC.

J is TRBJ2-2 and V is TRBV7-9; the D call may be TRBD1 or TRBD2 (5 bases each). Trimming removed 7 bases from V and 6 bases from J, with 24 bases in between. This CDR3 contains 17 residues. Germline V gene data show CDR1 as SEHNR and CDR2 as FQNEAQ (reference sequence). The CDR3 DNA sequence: TGTGCCAGCAACGGCGGGCCTCCCGTCAGAGGGGCCGGGGAGCTGTTTTTT. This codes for CASNGGPPVRGAGELFF. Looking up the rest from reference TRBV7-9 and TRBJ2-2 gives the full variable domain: DTGVSQNPRHKITKRGQNVTFRCDPISEHNRLYWYRQTLGQGPEFLTYFQNEAQLEKSRLLSDRFSAERPKGSFSTLEIQRTEQGDSAMYLCASNGGPPVRGAGELFFGEGSRLTVL.